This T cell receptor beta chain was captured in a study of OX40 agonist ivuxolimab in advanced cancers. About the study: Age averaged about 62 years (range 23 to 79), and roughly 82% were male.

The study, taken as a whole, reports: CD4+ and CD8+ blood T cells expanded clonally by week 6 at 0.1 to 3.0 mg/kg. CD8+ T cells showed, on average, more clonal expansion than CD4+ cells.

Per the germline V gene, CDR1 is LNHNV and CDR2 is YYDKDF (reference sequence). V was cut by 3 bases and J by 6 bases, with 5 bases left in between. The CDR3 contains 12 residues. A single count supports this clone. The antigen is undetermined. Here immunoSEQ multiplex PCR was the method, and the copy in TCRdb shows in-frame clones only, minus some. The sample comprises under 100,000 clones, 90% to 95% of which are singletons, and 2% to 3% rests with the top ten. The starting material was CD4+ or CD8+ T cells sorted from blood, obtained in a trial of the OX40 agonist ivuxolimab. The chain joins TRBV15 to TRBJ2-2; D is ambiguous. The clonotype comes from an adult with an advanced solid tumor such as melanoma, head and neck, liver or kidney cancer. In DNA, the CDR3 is TGTGCCACCAGCAGGAGAGCCGGGGAGCTGTTTTTT. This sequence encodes CATSRRAGELFF.